This TCR beta chain was retrieved from a study of control samples from healthy donors and cancer patients. CDR1 and CDR2 from the germline V gene are MRHNA and SNTAGT. J was trimmed by 6 bases and V by 4 bases; bases with no gene match: 20. The CDR3 runs to 19 residues. Data came from immunoSEQ multiplex PCR; TCRdb stores just in-frame clones and leaves some out. The repertoire holds around 170,000 clones, about 86% seen once, with 4.9% in the top ten. The V and J genes are TRBV6-4 and TRBJ2-3; the match to TRBD2 covers 9 bases. Sample: blood. The clonotype was recovered from a woman in her 30s in good health. DNA of the CDR3: TGTGCCAGCAGTGCCGACACCCTTCCCAAGGGCGGGGGGGCGGATACGCAGTATTTT. It is translated as CASSADTLPKGGGADTQYF.